One sample yielded the 24 T cell receptor beta chains listed below, sequenced in a study of blood T cell repertoires in COVID-19. Assay: immunoSEQ multiplex PCR; the TCRdb copy retains only in-frame clones and omits some. The table lists roughly 33,000 clones, roughly 85% of them singletons. Sequences were obtained from peripheral blood. The source is a human donor with acute or convalescent COVID-19. The donor label of this sample is uncertain.

In DNA form, the CDR3 reads TGTGCCAGCAGCCAAGAGGCAGGGAACACCATATATTTT. Translation gives CASSQEAGNTIYF. The gene calls are TRBV3-1 (or the pseudogene TRBV3-2) and TRBJ1-3, with TRBD1 as a possible D gene (5 bases). Trimming removed 0 bases from V and 7 bases from J, with 7 bases in between. The CDR3 loop spans 13 amino acids. The germline V gene has CDR1 LGHDT and CDR2 YNNKEL (reference sequence).

The gene calls are TRBV28 and TRBJ2-1, with 7 positions matching TRBD2. In germline, CDR1 is MDHEN, CDR2 SYDVKM. The J segment lost 7 bases and the V segment lost 5 bases, leaving 11 bases of the junction unmatched. This CDR3 is 15 amino acids long. The CDR3 DNA is TGTGCCAGCAGTGAGAACGGCCTGGGGGGGAATGAGCAGTTCTTC. Amino acids: CASSENGLGGNEQFF.

V is TRBV6-2 or TRBV6-3 and J is TRBJ2-1; TRBD2 matches 8 bases. J gave up 4 bases and V 2 bases, and 1 base lay outside the gene matches. Germline V gene sequence: CDR1 MNHEY, CDR2 SVGEGT. This CDR3 has 14 residues. Here the CDR3 reads CASSYSGGYNEQFF. As DNA, the CDR3 is TGTGCCAGCAGTTACAGCGGGGGATACAATGAGCAGTTCTTC.

The CDR3 coding sequence is TGTGCCAGCAGACCTGCCATGGGACAGGGTAACTATGGCTACACCTTC. Its protein product is CASRPAMGQGNYGYTF. The rearrangement uses TRBV3-1 (or the pseudogene TRBV3-2) and TRBJ1-2; 9 bases match TRBD1. Germline V CDR1 and CDR2: LGHDT, YNNKEL (reference sequence). V lost 6 bases, J lost 1 base, and 9 bases stayed unmatched. The CDR3 is 16 amino acids.

This chain uses TRBV6-2 or TRBV6-3 with TRBJ2-7; a possible D gene is TRBD2 (7 bases). Trimming took off 5 bases at V and 2 bases at J, with 13 bases between the two ends. This CDR3 spans 14 amino acids. Germline V CDR1 and CDR2: MNHEY, SVGEGT. Written as DNA, the CDR3 is TGTGCCAGCAGTAGGGGGGGAATCGCCTACGAGCAGTACTTC. This codes for CASSRGGIAYEQYF.

The chain joins TRBV10-3 to TRBJ1-5; D not resolved. V lost 3 bases to trimming and J lost 7 bases, with 10 bases between them. Looked up from germline, CDR1 is ENHRY and CDR2 is SYGVKD. The CDR3 is made up of 13 amino acids. The CDR3 is CAISEGEYQPQHF. The CDR3 DNA follows: TGTGCCATCAGTGAAGGAGAGTACCAGCCCCAGCATTTT.

The rearrangement links TRBV7-3 to TRBJ2-5; 8 nucleotides agree with TRBD2. With 7 bases clipped from V and 2 bases from J, the junction kept 9 bases outside the gene matches. The CDR3 is 15 amino acids. Looked up from germline, CDR1 is SGHTA and CDR2 is FQGTGA. CDR3 protein: CASIHSGTNQETQYF. For the CDR3, the DNA is TGTGCCAGCATCCATAGCGGGACTAATCAAGAGACCCAGTACTTC.

This clone was seen only once. The chain joins TRBV6-5 to TRBJ2-7; D perhaps matches TRBD1 (6 bases). The V gene's germline CDR1 is MNHEY and CDR2 SVGAGI. CDR3 length equals 14 residues. V was pared by 5 bases and J by 4 bases, with 15 bases between. The CDR3 is CASSIGQPTYEQYF. For the CDR3, the DNA is TGTGCCAGCAGTATTGGACAGCCTACGTACGAGCAGTACTTC.

This chain links TRBV6-2 or TRBV6-3 with TRBJ1-2, with 9 bases lining up with TRBD1. V lost 5 bases, J lost 6 bases, and 10 bases stayed unmatched. CDR1 is MNHEY, CDR2 SVGEGT, per germline. The CDR3 sequence is 15 residues long. This CDR3 is CASSATGTGLDGYTF. The CDR3 region has the DNA TGTGCCAGCAGTGCTACCGGGACAGGGTTAGATGGCTACACCTTC.

The rearrangement joins TRBV2 to TRBJ1-2, with D possibly matching TRBD1 (6 bases). The CDR3 length is 13 residues. Trimming left V 8 bases short and J 3 bases short, with 13 bases between. Germline lookup yields CDR1 SNHLY and CDR2 FYNNEI. In DNA, the CDR3 is TGTGCCAGCCGGGACACCGGTTACTATGGCTACACCTTC. Protein product: CASRDTGYYGYTF.

The V gene is TRBV3-1 (or the pseudogene TRBV3-2), the J gene TRBJ2-1; TRBD2 matches 10 bases. The germline CDR1 and CDR2 sequences are LGHDT and YNNKEL (reference sequence). Trimming cost V 4 bases and J 4 bases; bases outside gene matches: 4. This CDR3 has 15 residues. CDR3 DNA: TGTGCCAGCAGCCCCCTAGCGGGAGTTTACAATGAGCAGTTCTTC. Its translation is CASSPLAGVYNEQFF.

V and J are TRBV19 and TRBJ1-3, with no clear D. Germline CDR1 and CDR2: LNHDA and SQIVND (reference sequence). V gave up 3 bases and J gave up 4 bases, with 10 bases separating them. CDR3 length: 14 amino acids. Written as DNA, the CDR3 is TGTGCCAGTAGTATGTCCGGGTCGGGAAACACCATATATTTT. It yields the protein CASSMSGSGNTIYF.

This clone was seen a single time. The chain has TRBV19 and TRBJ2-7; 8 bases align to TRBD1. V shed 4 bases and J 1 base; nucleotides not matched to a gene: 3. The length of the CDR3 is 14 residues. The germline gives CDR1 LNHDA, CDR2 SQIVND (reference sequence). The CDR3 DNA reads TGTGCCAGTAGTAACAGACAGGGGTCCTACGAGCAGTACTTC. It is translated as CASSNRQGSYEQYF.

V and J are TRBV11-2 and TRBJ1-5; D may be TRBD1 (5 bases). Germline CDR1 SGHAT, CDR2 FQNNGV. V gave up 5 bases and J gave up 2 bases, with 13 bases separating them. The CDR3 is 15 amino acids. CDR3 sequence: CASSPGGGGNQPQHF. CDR3 sequence (DNA): TGTGCCAGCAGCCCCGGCGGGGGGGGCAATCAGCCCCAGCATTTT.

The rearrangement joins TRBV24-1 to TRBJ2-1; D is possibly TRBD2 (5 bases). This CDR3 has 15 amino acids. Looked up from germline, CDR1 is KGHDR and CDR2 is SFDVKD. V was shortened by 3 bases and J by 5 bases, with 13 bases between the two germline ends. In DNA form, the CDR3 reads TGTGCCACCAGTGATCCGCGGACTTACCACAATGAGCAGTTCTTC. This encodes CATSDPRTYHNEQFF.

This chain connects TRBV4-1 to TRBJ2-3; TRBD1 matches at 9 bases. Germline CDR1 reads MGHRA; CDR2 reads YSYEKL. This CDR3 contains 16 residues. After removal of 0 bases from V and 8 bases from J, the junction contained 9 bases not matched to a gene. Here the CDR3 reads CASSQEGQGSVGTQYF. The CDR3 bases are TGCGCCAGCAGCCAAGAAGGACAGGGGTCTGTCGGTACGCAGTATTTT.

The chain joins TRBV19 to TRBJ2-5, with D possibly TRBD2 on 6 matching bases. The V end lost 4 bases, the J end lost 1 base, and 7 bases lay between the germline ends. This CDR3 comprises 13 residues. CDR1 LNHDA and CDR2 SQIVND come from the germline V gene (reference sequence). Here the CDR3 reads CASSRGLQETQYF. Written as DNA, the CDR3 is TGTGCCAGTAGTAGGGGACTCCAAGAGACCCAGTACTTC.

The chain uses TRBV7-2 and TRBJ1-1; D gene uncertain. Germline loops: CDR1 SGHTA, CDR2 FQGNSA. This CDR3 is built from 12 residues. V was cut by 2 bases and J by 7 bases, with 8 bases left in between. Written as DNA, the CDR3 is TGTGCCAGCAGCTTAAGTAACGGTGAAGCTTTCTTT. Protein sequence: CASSLSNGEAFF.

The rearrangement joins TRBV10-3 to TRBJ2-3, with 10 bases identical to TRBD2. The CDR3 length is 17 residues. Germline lookup yields CDR1 ENHRY and CDR2 SYGVKD. The V gene end was trimmed by 5 bases and the J gene end by 2 bases; junction bases not matched to a gene: 10. The CDR3 loop is CAISPSVTSGNTDTQYF. Here the CDR3 DNA reads TGTGCCATCAGTCCTTCCGTCACTAGCGGGAACACAGATACGCAGTATTTT.

This clone was picked up a small number of times. The chain carries TRBV2 and TRBJ1-2; tentative D call: TRBD1 (5 bases). Trimming cost V 7 bases and J 8 bases, with 17 bases left between them. This CDR3 has 13 residues. Looked up from germline, CDR1 is SNHLY and CDR2 is FYNNEI. The CDR3 DNA reads TGTGCCAGCAAGTTGACAGAAGGGTACGGCTACACCTTC. It codes for CASKLTEGYGYTF. Full variable domain (rest looked up from reference TRBV2 and TRBJ1-2): EPEVTQTPSHQVTQMGQEVILRCVPISNHLYFYWYRQILGQKVEFLVSFYNNEISEKSEIFDDQFSVERPDGSNFTLKIRSTKLEDSAMYFCASKLTEGYGYTFGSGTRLTVV.

The chain uses TRBV19 and TRBJ2-5, with D perhaps TRBD2 (6 bases). Trimming removed 1 base from V and 5 bases from J, with 14 bases in between. In germline, CDR1 is LNHDA, CDR2 SQIVND (reference sequence). This CDR3 is 15 amino acids long. The CDR3, as DNA: TGTGCCAGTAGTATAGGTGGGGGGTTTGCGGAGACCCAGTACTTC. Translated: CASSIGGGFAETQYF.

The chain has TRBV3-1 (or the pseudogene TRBV3-2) and TRBJ1-6, with TRBD1 as a possible D gene (6 bases). V shed 3 bases and J shed 0 bases, with 12 bases lying between them. The CDR3 spans 17 residues. Germline V CDR1 and CDR2: LGHDT, YNNKEL (reference sequence). The DNA of the CDR3 is TGTGCCAGCAGCCACGCAAGGGGGAGCTCCTATAATTCACCCCTCCACTTT. It yields the protein CASSHARGSSYNSPLHF.

This rearrangement joins TRBV5-8 to TRBJ1-2; tentatively, D is TRBD1 (5 bases). CDR1 and CDR2 (germline): SGHTS, YDEGEE. Trimming left V 4 bases short and J 4 bases short, with 11 bases between. The CDR3 has 13 residues. The CDR3 loop reads CASSLVGGYGYTF. DNA for the CDR3: TGTGCCAGCAGCCTGGTGGGGGGCTATGGCTACACCTTC.

V usage is TRBV9 and J usage is TRBJ2-7; D possibly corresponds to TRBD1 (6 bases). Germline-derived CDR1 and CDR2 are SGDLS and YYNGEE. The V gene lost 3 bases and the J gene lost 1 base, with 14 bases spanning the gap. The CDR3 is 15 residues long. The CDR3 protein is CASSASGQLSYEQYF. The CDR3 coding sequence is TGTGCCAGCAGCGCATCCGGACAGTTATCCTACGAGCAGTACTTC. Using reference TRBV9 and TRBJ2-7 for the parts outside the CDR3, the full variable domain is DSGVTQTPKHLITATGQRVTLRCSPRSGDLSVYWYQQSLDQGLQFLIQYYNGEERAKGNILERFSAQQFPDLHSELNLSSLELGDSALYFCASSASGQLSYEQYFGPGTRLTVT.